The source of this T cell receptor beta chain is a study of long-term antiretroviral therapy in people with HIV. Overall study context: The oldest specimens predate the 2015 immediate-ART recommendation by about a decade. Study-level points and caveats: When set beside controls, HIV repertoires had CDR3 length ranges that were narrower.

Details on this clone: Its antigen is as yet unknown.

Donors needed at least one pre-ART PBMC sample plus at least two post-ART samples. Cryopreserved PBMC numbered roughly 0.9-11 million per sample before DNA extraction. The V and J ends lost 4 bases and 2 bases, in that order; junction bases with no gene match: 8. This CDR3 region has 16 residues. Germline V gene data show CDR1 as MGHRA and CDR2 as YSYEKL. Sequencing used immunoSEQ v3.0 at survey level. Using immunoSEQ multiplex PCR, the repertoire was profiled, and TCRdb retains in-frame clones only, with some absent. Among about 27,000 clones listed, approximately 73% were seen once. This chain joins TRBV4-1 and TRBJ2-3; 8 bases match TRBD1. This TCR was sampled from a woman in her forties with HIV. This material consisted of unsorted PBMCs, taken 0.5 years after starting antiretroviral therapy. The CDR3 DNA sequence: TGCGCCAGCAGCCCTACCGGGACAGGACTCACAGATACGCAGTATTTT. It codes for CASSPTGTGLTDTQYF.